This T cell receptor beta chain appears in the sequencing data of a study of PD-L1 blockade in urothelial cancer (dated by TCRdb to the late 2010s). Regarding the research as a whole: Every patient began therapy in about 2014 and was given atezolizumab 1,200 mg intravenously every 3 weeks. Twenty-five of 29 patients were males with bladder-origin urothelial cancer, and about 60% of the roughly 30 reported a prior smoking history. Patients had an ECOG performance status of 0 or 1 and had received between 0 and 3 prior chemotherapy regimens. Blood samples were analyzed 3 weeks after the start of treatment (second dose) and 6 weeks after the start of treatment. Blood samples yielded a median of about 150,000 T cells and approximately 83,000 unique TCRs, with median clonality approximately 0.08. An exploratory multi-omic analysis was conducted of the somatic, immune and clinical correlates of response to PD-L1 blockade with atezolizumab in urothelial cancer. Pretreatment tumor samples, along with matched peripheral blood serially collected before and after atezolizumab treatment, were subjected to TCR sequencing. Durable clinical benefit was defined as a progression-free survival longer than 6 months, and TCR features were additionally tested against progression-free survival and overall survival. In the same patients, whole exome sequencing and RNA sequencing of pretreatment tumors were performed in addition to TCR sequencing. Durable clinical benefit was achieved by nine patients but not by the remaining 20. Pretreatment blood TCR-seq was available for about 28 patients, at least one posttreatment blood collection was obtained for some 24 patients, and tumor TCR-seq was available for some 24 patients.

The cohort comprised 25 to 30 patients with locally advanced or metastatic urothelial carcinoma treated at Memorial Sloan Kettering on a trial protocol. Peripheral blood mononuclear cells were collected pretreatment and during treatment, with between 1 and 8 total time points obtained per patient. The Qiagen DNeasy Blood extraction kit was used to purify genomic DNA from total PBMCs and from tumor samples. PBMCs were collected pretreatment and during treatment, and were isolated and stored as previously described. The CDR3 covers 13 residues, taking in both the cysteine and the phenylalanine. Left in the record is the CDR3 DNA by itself, 39 bases read in frame from the first base. Via the germline V gene, CDR1 is SGHVS and CDR2 FNYEAQ. V trim: 1 base; J trim: 12 bases; unmatched bases: 8. Each PCR received spiked-in synthetic TCR analog templates so that absolute template abundance could be estimated from read counts. TCRbeta CDR3 regions were amplified from genomic DNA with bias-controlled V and J gene primers using the immunoSEQ assay. Sequencing of rearranged TCRbeta segments was done at approximately 20X coverage. The original methods were these. Sequencing errors were corrected by clustering and CDR3s were annotated against IMGT to assign V, D and J genes. Out-of-frame and stop-codon sequences were excluded, and only productive TCRbeta rearrangements were used in downstream analyses. To compute clonality, Shannon entropy was normalized by the log of the number of unique productive sequences and then subtracted from one. Fisher's exact test with Benjamini-Hochberg correction, using a cutoff of adjusted p below 0.01, was how clones that differed between time points or between blood and tumor were identified. TCRdb obtained this table from immuneACCESS and retained in-frame rearrangements with V and J assigned. These tables miss some clones; where compared with another copy, unresolved V genes account for less than half of the shortfall, and the remainder is unexplained. V and J calls and clone size are as listed in that table; D and trimming were resolved from the DNA. Here the sample has 70,000 or so clones; about 89% occur a single time. The top ten hold roughly 3.4% of the sample.

The paper's findings and limits, for the study overall: Greater expansion of tumor-associated TCR clones in peripheral blood 3 weeks after the start of treatment was observed in patients with durable benefit (n of about 24, p = 0.022). A pretreatment peripheral blood TCR clonality below the median was linked to improved progression-free and overall survival. Because the sample size was small (n ≈ 29) and many of the analyses were exploratory, the results are meant to be hypothesis-generating.

Worth noting for this clone: Its cognate antigen has yet to be identified. Per-base quality was not reported, and no clone a single base away is much larger than it.

The rearrangement combines TRBV7-6 with TRBJ1-1; 7 of the junction bases match TRBD1. This clonotype was sampled from a man aged 60 to 69 with urothelial cancer. The sample was PBMCs, taken around atezolizumab (anti-PD-L1) treatment. This receptor has the CDR3 CASSLEEGASTFF. The sequenced DNA: TGTGCCAGCAGCTTAGAGGAGGGGGCGAGTACTTTCTTT.